This T cell receptor (beta chain) was sequenced for a study of T cell responses to AZD1222 COVID-19 vaccine. TCRdb keeps only in-frame clones here, not all; method: immunoSEQ multiplex PCR. The sample consists of 90,000 to 120,000 clones, roughly 86% of them appearing once. The table lists this clone with a count of one. Its antigen is as yet unknown. General observations from the study: No repertoire was sampled before or during the peak T cell response, only after it. Clonal diversity was possibly underestimated, and white British individuals and females predominated among donors.

With 5 bases clipped from V and 2 bases from J, the junction kept 6 bases outside the gene matches. The CDR3 covers 14 residues. The germline CDR1 and CDR2 sequences are SGHRS and YFSETQ. The chain is built from TRBV5-1 and TRBJ2-7, with TRBD1 identical over 8 bases. This material consisted of peripheral blood, taken 28 days after the second dose of the MenACWY control vaccine. The TCR comes from an adult who received the MenACWY meningococcal vaccine as a control. In DNA, the CDR3 is TGCGCCAGCAGTCCTGGGACAGGAACCTACGAGCAGTACTTC. It codes for CASSPGTGTYEQYF.